The 10 T cell receptor beta chains listed next were all sequenced from one sample in a study of Graves' ophthalmopathy and Graves' hyperthyroidism. Beta-chain TCR CDR3 regions were amplified from RNA transcripts. Second-round multiplex PCR came after a first-round RT-PCR that employed HTBI primers. TCRdb used MiXCR to reprocess the multiplex PCR reads, holding one entry per CDR3 protein. The table lists around 470,000 distinct CDR3 sequences, over 13% of them singletons. Sequencing was performed on blood. All receptors derive from a woman aged 25 to 39 with Graves' ophthalmopathy.

This clonotype has a count of ten or more. At one end, the junction sequence differs from germline, possibly due to a read error. V is TRBV6-1 and J is TRBJ1-1; D remains unclear. CDR3 size: 13 residues. The V gene's germline CDR1 is MNHNS and CDR2 SASEGT. CDR3 sequence reads: CASSEREFTEALF. The CDR3 DNA sequence: TGTGCCAGCAGTGAACGGGAATTCACTGAAGCTCTCTTT.

This clonotype was found many times. The CDR3 nucleotides read TGTGCCAGCAGTCCTCAGACAGACTACGAGCAGTACTTC. Translation: CASSPQTDYEQYF. The chain has TRBV28 and TRBJ2-7, with D possibly being TRBD1 (5 bases). The CDR3 totals 13 residues. V lost 5 bases, J lost 3 bases, and 11 bases lay in between. In germline, CDR1 is MDHEN, CDR2 SYDVKM.

In this sample, this clonotype turned up many times. The rearrangement uses TRBV6-2 or TRBV6-3 and TRBJ2-7; maybe TRBD2 (5 bases). The CDR3 extends over 15 amino acids. With 2 bases removed from V and 3 bases from J, the gap between germline ends came to 14 bases. Germline V lookup: CDR1 MNHEY, CDR2 SVGEGT. The CDR3 is CASSYPPRGYYEQYF. The CDR3 DNA is TGTGCCAGCAGTTACCCACCCCGGGGTTACTACGAGCAGTACTTC.

In its sample, this clonotype was seen many times. This chain uses TRBV5-1 with TRBJ2-5; 10 positions match TRBD2. V lost 3 bases to trimming and J lost 5 bases; unmatched junction nucleotides: 7. The germline V gene has CDR1 SGHRS and CDR2 YFSETQ. CDR3 size: 15 residues. The CDR3 protein is CASSYSGGAGETQYF. In nucleotides, the CDR3 is TGCGCCAGCAGCTACAGCGGGGGGGCCGGGGAGACCCAGTACTTC.

This clonotype appeared a few times. V and J are TRBV20-1 and TRBJ2-7; D could derive from TRBD1 or TRBD2 (6 bases each). From germline, CDR1 is DFQATT and CDR2 SNEGSKA (reference sequence). Trimming left V 6 bases short and J 1 base short, with 13 bases between. The CDR3 runs to 13 residues. The CDR3 region has the DNA TGCAGTGCAAGGAGGGACAATTCCTACGAGCAGTACTTC. Its translation is CSARRDNSYEQYF.

This clonotype showed up many times. The CDR3 here is CASSLTGSDSPLHF. CDR3 in DNA: TGTGCCAGCAGTCTGACAGGGAGCGATTCACCCCTCCACTTT. The V gene is TRBV12-3 or TRBV12-4, the J gene TRBJ1-6; 7 bases align to TRBD1. V shed 5 bases, J shed 8 bases, and the junction held 6 bases outside the gene matches. This CDR3 contains 14 residues.

In its sample, this clonotype was seen many times. J is TRBJ1-2 and V is TRBV11-1; D is unclear. Between the trimmed V and J ends, which lost 6 bases and 7 bases, there was a span of 27 bases. From germline, CDR1 is SGHAT and CDR2 FQDESV (reference sequence). The CDR3 runs to 17 residues. The CDR3 sequence is CASSHSQRVSEIGGYTF. As DNA, the CDR3 is TGTGCCAGCAGTCACTCACAACGGGTTTCGGAGATCGGTGGCTACACCTTC. The full variable domain, rest sourced from reference TRBV11-1 and TRBJ1-2, is EAEVAQSPRYKITEKSQAVAFWCDPISGHATLYWYRQILGQGPELLVQFQDESVVDDSQLPKDRFSAERLKGVDSTLKIQPAELGDSAMYLCASSHSQRVSEIGGYTFGSGTRLTVV.

The CDR3 nucleotides are TGTGCCAGCACGAGGGGCAGGGGCCTCAATCAGCCCCAGCATTTT. It yields the protein CASTRGRGLNQPQHF. The V gene is TRBV6-2 or TRBV6-3, the J gene TRBJ1-5; a possible D gene is TRBD1 (6 bases). Germline lookup yields CDR1 MNHEY and CDR2 SVGEGT. Trimming removed 7 bases at V and 3 bases at J, with 16 bases between. The CDR3 covers 15 residues.

The chain carries TRBV12-3 or TRBV12-4 and TRBJ1-5; D unresolved. This CDR3 spans 14 amino acids. Trimming shortened V by 6 bases and J by 1 base, and 10 bases separated the two germline ends. The CDR3, as DNA: TGTGCCAGCAGCCTTTACTTAAGCAATCAGCCCCAGCATTTT. As protein: CASSLYLSNQPQHF.

This clonotype was counted between two and nine times. The V call is TRBV5-1, the J call TRBJ1-2, with 7 positions matching TRBD1. V lost 2 bases, J lost 8 bases, and 6 bases stayed unmatched. The CDR3 totals 13 residues. Germline V gene lookup returns CDR1 SGHRS and CDR2 YFSETQ. CDR3 bases: TGCGCCAGCAGCTTTGGACAGGAAGGGGGCTACACCTTC. This translates into CASSFGQEGGYTF. The full variable domain, rest sourced from reference TRBV5-1 and TRBJ1-2, is KAGVTQTPRYLIKTRGQQVTLSCSPISGHRSVSWYQQTPGQGLQFLFEYFSETQRNKGNFPGRFSGRQFSNSRSEMNVSTLELGDSALYLCASSFGQEGGYTFGSGTRLTVV.